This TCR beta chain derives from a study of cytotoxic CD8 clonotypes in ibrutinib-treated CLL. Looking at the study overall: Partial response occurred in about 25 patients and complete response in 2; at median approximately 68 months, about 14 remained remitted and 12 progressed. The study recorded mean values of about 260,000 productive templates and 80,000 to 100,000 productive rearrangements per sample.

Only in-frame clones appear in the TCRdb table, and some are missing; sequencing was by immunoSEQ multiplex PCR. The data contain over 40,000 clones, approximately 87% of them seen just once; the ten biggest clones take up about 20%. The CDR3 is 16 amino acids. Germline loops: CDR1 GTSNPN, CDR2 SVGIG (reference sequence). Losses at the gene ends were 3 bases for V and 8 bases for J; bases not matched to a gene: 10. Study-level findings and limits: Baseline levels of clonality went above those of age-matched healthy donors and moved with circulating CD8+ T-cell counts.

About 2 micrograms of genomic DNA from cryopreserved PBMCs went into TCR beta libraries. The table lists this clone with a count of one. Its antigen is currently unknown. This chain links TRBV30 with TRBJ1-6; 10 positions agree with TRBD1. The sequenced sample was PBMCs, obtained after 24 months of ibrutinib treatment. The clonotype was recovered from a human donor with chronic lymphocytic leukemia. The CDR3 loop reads CAWRAPGQGIDSPLHF. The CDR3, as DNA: TGTGCCTGGAGGGCTCCGGGACAGGGGATTGATTCACCCCTCCACTTT.